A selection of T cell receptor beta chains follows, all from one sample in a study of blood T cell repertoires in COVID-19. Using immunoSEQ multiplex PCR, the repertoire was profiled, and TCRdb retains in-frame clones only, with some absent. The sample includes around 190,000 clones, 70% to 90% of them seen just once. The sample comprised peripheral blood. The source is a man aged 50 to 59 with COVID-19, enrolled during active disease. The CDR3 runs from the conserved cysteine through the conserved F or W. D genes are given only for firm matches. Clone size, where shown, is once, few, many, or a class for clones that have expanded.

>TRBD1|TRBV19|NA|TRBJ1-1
TGTGCCAGTAGTTTTACAGGGGGCACTGAAGCTTTCTTT
CASSFTGGTEAFF
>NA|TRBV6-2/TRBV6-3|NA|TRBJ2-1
TGTGCCAGCAGTTATAGTCAGGGGGGCTTTCCGGATCTCCGGCCAGGTGAGCAGTTCTTC
CASSYSQGGFPDLRPGEQFF
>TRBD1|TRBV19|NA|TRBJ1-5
TGTGCCAGTAGCCTTCCGGGACAGGGGAAGGTTTTAGCTAATCAGCCCCAGCATTTT
CASSLPGQGKVLANQPQHF
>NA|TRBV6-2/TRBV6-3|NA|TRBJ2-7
TGTGCCAGCAGTTACAGAGGGTGGGATCAGCAGTACTTC
CASSYRGWDQQYF
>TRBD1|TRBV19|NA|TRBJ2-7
TGTGCCAGTAGCCCGGACAGGGGAGCGAGTGGAGAGCAGTACTTC
CASSPDRGASGEQYF
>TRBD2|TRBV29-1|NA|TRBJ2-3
TGCCAAGCGGGAGCCTTGGATACGCAGTATTTT
CQAGALDTQYF
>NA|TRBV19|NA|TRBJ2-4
TGTGCCAGTAGCCCGGGAGCAAGAAACATTCAGTACTTC
CASSPGARNIQYF
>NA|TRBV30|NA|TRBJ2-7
TGTGCCTGGACTGCGGACACCTACGAGCAGTACTTC
CAWTADTYEQYF
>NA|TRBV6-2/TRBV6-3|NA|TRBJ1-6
TGTGCCAGCAGTATAAACTCCTATAATTCACCCCTCCACTTT
CASSINSYNSPLHF
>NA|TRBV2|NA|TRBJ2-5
TGTGCCAGCAGTCCTCGGCTAGAAGAGACCCAGTACTTC
CASSPRLEETQYF
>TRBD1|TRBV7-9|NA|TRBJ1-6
TGTGCCAGCAGCTTAGGGGACAGAGATAATTCACCCCTCCACTTT
CASSLGDRDNSPLHF
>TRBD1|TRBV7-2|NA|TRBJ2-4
TGTGCCAGCAGCTCCTGGGACAGCCCAGCCAAAAACATTCAGTACTTC
CASSSWDSPAKNIQYF
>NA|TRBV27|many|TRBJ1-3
TGTGCCAGCAGTTCGTTGAGCCCTGGAAACACCATATATTTT
CASSSLSPGNTIYF
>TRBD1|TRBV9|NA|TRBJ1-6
TGTGCCGGCAGCGTAGCGGGGACAGACAATTCACCCCTCCACTTT
CAGSVAGTDNSPLHF
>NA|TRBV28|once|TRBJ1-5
TGTGCCAGCGCACGCTCAGGGGCTTATAGCAATCAGCCCCAGCATTTT
CASARSGAYSNQPQHF
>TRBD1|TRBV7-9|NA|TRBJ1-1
TGTGCCAGCAGCCCAGACCTGACAGGGTATACTGAAGCTTTCTTT
CASSPDLTGYTEAFF
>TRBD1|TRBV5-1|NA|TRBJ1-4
TGCGCCAGCAGCTCGGGCGGGACAGGGCTAACTAATGAAAAACTGTTTTTT
CASSSGGTGLTNEKLFF
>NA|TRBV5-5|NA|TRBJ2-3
TGTGCCAGCAGCTTGGTGTTTAGCGGAAGCACAGATACGCAGTATTTT
CASSLVFSGSTDTQYF
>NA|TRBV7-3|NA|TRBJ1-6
TGTGCCAGCAGCTCGACCCCGGGTTCTTCACCCCTCCACTTT
CASSSTPGSSPLHF
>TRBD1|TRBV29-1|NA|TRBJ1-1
TGCAGCGTTGAGGGGACAGCGAACACTGAAGCTTTCTTT
CSVEGTANTEAFF
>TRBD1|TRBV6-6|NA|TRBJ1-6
TGTGCCAGCAGTTCGCCGACAGGGGGTAGTTCACCCCTCCACTTT
CASSSPTGGSSPLHF
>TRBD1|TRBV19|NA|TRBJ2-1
TGTGCCAGTTCGCTGACCGCCGGGACAGCCTCCTACAATGAGCAGTTCTTC
CASSLTAGTASYNEQFF
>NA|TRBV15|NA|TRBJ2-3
TGTGCCACCAGCAGAGGTAGCGGTACTAGCACAGATACGCAGTATTTT
CATSRGSGTSTDTQYF
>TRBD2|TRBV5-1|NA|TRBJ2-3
TGCGCCAGCAGTGGGGGGCGGGGGGCCACCCCAGCCGCAGATACGCAGTATTTT
CASSGGRGATPAADTQYF
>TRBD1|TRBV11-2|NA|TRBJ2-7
TGTGCCAGCAGCTTAGCCGGGACAGGGGTTTCGTACTTC
CASSLAGTGVSYF
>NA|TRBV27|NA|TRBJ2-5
TGTGCCAGCAGTCCACTCGGGTGGAGGGGCATGTACCAAGAGACCCAGTACTTC
CASSPLGWRGMYQETQYF
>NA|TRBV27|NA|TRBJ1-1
TGTGCCAGCAGCATATGGGGGGTGAACACTGAAGCTTTCTTT
CASSIWGVNTEAFF
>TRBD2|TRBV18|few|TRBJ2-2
TGTGCCAGCTCAGCGGGACTAGCGGTAAACACCGGGGAGCTGTTTTTT
CASSAGLAVNTGELFF
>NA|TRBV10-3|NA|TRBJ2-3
TGTGCCACCTGGGACACCACAGATACGCAGTATTTT
CATWDTTDTQYF
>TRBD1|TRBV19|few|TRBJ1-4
TGTGCCAGTAGTACTACCGGGACAGGAACTAACGTTCATGAAAAACTGTTTTTT
CASSTTGTGTNVHEKLFF
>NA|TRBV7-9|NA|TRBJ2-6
TGTGCCAGCAGCGATAGTTCTCTCGTCTCTGGGGCCAACGTCCTGACTTTC
CASSDSSLVSGANVLTF
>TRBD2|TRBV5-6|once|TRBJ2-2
TGTGCCAGCAGCCCCACCTGGGGTAGCGGGAGTTCCGGGGAGCTGTTTTTT
CASSPTWGSGSSGELFF
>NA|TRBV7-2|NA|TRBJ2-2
TGTGCCAGCAGCTTAGCGCTGATGCGGGGAGCGAACACCGGGGAGCTGTTTTTT
CASSLALMRGANTGELFF
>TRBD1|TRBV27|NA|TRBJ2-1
TGTGCCAGCAGTTTGTATGGGACAGGGTACAATGAGCAGTTCTTC
CASSLYGTGYNEQFF
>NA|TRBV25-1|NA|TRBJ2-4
TGTGCCAGCAGTGAGGACTTAGCCAAAAACATTCAGTACTTC
CASSEDLAKNIQYF
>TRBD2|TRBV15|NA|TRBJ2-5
TGTGCCACCAGCACTGGACTAGCGGGAGGGTGGGGAGAGACCCAGTACTTC
CATSTGLAGGWGETQYF
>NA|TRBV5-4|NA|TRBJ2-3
TGTGCCAGCAGCTTCGGGACTAGCACAGATACGCAGTATTTT
CASSFGTSTDTQYF
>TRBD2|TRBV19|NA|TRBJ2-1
TGTGCCAGTAGTTTGGCGGCGGGAGTTGGATACAATGAGCAGTTCTTC
CASSLAAGVGYNEQFF
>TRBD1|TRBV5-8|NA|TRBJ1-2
TGTGCCAGCAGCTTTGGACAGGGCCTCTACTATGGCTACACCTTC
CASSFGQGLYYGYTF
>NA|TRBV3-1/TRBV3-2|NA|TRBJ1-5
TGTGCCAGCAGCCAAGGGGGCGGGGCGGGGGATCAGCCCCAGCATTTT
CASSQGGGAGDQPQHF
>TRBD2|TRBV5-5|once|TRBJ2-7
TGTGCCAGCAGCTTGAGTAGCGGGGGCTACGAGCAGTACTTC
CASSLSSGGYEQYF
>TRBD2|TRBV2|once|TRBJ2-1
TGTGCCAGCAGTCCTACTAGCGGGAGCTCCTACAATGAGCAGTTCTTC
CASSPTSGSSYNEQFF
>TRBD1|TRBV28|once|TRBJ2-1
TGTGCCAGCAGTTTAACAGGGGTTGTGAATGAGCAGTTCTTC
CASSLTGVVNEQFF
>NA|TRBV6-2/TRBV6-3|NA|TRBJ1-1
TGTGCCAGCAGTTTAAAGCTGAACACTGAAGCTTTCTTT
CASSLKLNTEAFF
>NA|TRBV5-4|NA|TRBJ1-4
TGTGCCAGCAGCTTGGAAAGCGGCAGAGAAAAACTGTTTTTT
CASSLESGREKLFF
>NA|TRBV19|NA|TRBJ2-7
TGTGCCAGTGCCTCCGGGCCGCAGGGCTACGAGCAGTACTTC
CASASGPQGYEQYF
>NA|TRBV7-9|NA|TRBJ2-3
TGTGCCAGCAGCTTAGTGGGACTTAGCACAGATACGCAGTATTTT
CASSLVGLSTDTQYF
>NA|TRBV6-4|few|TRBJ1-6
TGTGCCAGCAGTGACTCGTTAGATTCACCCCTCCACTTT
CASSDSLDSPLHF
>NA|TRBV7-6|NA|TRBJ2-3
TGTGCCAGCAGCCCTCAGACTGGAGATACGCAGTATTTT
CASSPQTGDTQYF